This paragraph covers one T cell receptor (beta chain) sequence. The sample is drawn from a study of T-cell reconstitution after alpha-beta-depleted transplantation in children. The germline CDR1 and CDR2 sequences are KGHDR and SFDVKD. The V and J ends lost 6 bases and 2 bases, in that order; junction bases with no gene match: 10. CDR3 length: 18 residues. Unique molecular identifiers were incorporated when the TCRbeta library was constructed. MiXCR, applied by TCRdb to the PCR reads, yields one record per CDR3 protein. The table has some 550,000 distinct CDR3 sequences, 18% seen once. The rearrangement joins TRBV24-1 to TRBJ2-2, with TRBD2 matching over 11 bases. The origin of this receptor is a human donor who donated a stem cell graft to a child with acute lymphoblastic leukemia. The specimen comprised PBMCs from the stem cell graft donor, sampled from the stem cell graft. The CDR3 DNA follows: TGTGCCACCAGTCCGGGACTAGCGGTCCCAGCAAACACCGGGGAGCTGTTTTTT. It specifies CATSPGLAVPANTGELFF.